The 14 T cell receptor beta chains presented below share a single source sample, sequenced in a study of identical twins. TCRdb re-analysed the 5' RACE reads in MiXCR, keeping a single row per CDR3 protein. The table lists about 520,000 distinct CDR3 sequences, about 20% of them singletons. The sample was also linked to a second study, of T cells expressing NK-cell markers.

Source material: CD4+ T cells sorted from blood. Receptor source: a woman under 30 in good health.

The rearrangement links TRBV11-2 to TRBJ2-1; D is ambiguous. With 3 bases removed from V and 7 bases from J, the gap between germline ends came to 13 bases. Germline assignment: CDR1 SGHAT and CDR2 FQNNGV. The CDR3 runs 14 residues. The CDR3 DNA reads TGTGCCAGCAGCTTGACGAGCCCCGGAAATGAGCAGTTCTTC. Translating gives CASSLTSPGNEQFF.

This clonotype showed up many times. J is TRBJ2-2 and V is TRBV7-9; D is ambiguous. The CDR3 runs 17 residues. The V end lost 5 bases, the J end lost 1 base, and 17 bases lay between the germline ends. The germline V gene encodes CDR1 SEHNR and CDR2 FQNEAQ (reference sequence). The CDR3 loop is CASSRTLSELNTGELFF. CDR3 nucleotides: TGTGCCAGCAGCCGTACCCTCTCCGAGCTGAACACCGGGGAGCTGTTTTTT. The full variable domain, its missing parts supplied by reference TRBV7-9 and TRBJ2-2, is DTGVSQNPRHKITKRGQNVTFRCDPISEHNRLYWYRQTLGQGPEFLTYFQNEAQLEKSRLLSDRFSAERPKGSFSTLEIQRTEQGDSAMYLCASSRTLSELNTGELFFGEGSRLTVL.

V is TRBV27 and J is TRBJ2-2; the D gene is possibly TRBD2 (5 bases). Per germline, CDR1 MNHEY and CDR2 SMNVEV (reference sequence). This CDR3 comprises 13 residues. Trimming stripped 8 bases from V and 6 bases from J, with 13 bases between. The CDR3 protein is CASALRAPGELFF. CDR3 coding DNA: TGTGCCAGCGCCTTGAGGGCCCCCGGGGAGCTGTTTTTT.

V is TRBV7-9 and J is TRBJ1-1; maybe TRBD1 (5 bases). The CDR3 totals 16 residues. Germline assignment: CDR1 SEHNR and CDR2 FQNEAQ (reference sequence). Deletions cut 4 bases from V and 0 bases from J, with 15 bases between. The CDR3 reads CASSSHGGIMNTEAFF. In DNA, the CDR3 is TGTGCCAGCAGCTCCCACGGGGGAATCATGAACACTGAAGCTTTCTTT.

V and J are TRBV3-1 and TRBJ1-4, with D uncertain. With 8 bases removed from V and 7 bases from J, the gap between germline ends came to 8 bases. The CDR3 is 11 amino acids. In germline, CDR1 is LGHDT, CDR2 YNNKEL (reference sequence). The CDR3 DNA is TGTGCCAGCGCAATTGGTGAAAAACTGTTTTTT. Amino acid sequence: CASAIGEKLFF.

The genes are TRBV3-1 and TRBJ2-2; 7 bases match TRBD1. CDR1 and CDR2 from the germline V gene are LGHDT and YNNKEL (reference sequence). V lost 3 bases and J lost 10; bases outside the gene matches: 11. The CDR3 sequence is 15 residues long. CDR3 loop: CASSHSATGSLELFF. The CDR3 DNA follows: TGTGCCAGCAGCCACTCCGCGACAGGGTCGTTGGAGCTGTTTTTT.

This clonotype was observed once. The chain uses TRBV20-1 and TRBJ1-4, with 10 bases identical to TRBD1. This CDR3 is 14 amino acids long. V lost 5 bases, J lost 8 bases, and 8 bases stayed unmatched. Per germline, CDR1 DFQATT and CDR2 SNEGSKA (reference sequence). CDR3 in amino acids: CSAPPGQGREKLFF. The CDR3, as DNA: TGCAGTGCTCCCCCGGGACAGGGGAGGGAAAAACTGTTTTTT.

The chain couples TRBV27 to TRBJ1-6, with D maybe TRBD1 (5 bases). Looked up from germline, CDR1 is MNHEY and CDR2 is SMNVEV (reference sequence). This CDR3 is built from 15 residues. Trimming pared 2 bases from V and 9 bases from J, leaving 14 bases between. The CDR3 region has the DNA TGTGCCAGCAGTTTAGGGGACGGTGGGGTTTCACCCCTCCACTTT. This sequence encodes CASSLGDGGVSPLHF.

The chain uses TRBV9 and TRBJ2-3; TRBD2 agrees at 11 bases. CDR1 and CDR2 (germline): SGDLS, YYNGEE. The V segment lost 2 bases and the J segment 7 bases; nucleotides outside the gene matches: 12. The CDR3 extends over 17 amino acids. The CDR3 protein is CASSVQASGRYENTQYF. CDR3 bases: TGTGCCAGCAGCGTTCAGGCTAGCGGGAGGTATGAAAATACGCAGTATTTT.

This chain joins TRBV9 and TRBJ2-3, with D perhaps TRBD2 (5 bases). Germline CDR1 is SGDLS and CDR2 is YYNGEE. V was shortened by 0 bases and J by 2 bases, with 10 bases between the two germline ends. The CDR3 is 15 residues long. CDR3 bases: TGTGCCAGCAGCGTAGCCCTCGACTACACAGATACGCAGTATTTT. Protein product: CASSVALDYTDTQYF.

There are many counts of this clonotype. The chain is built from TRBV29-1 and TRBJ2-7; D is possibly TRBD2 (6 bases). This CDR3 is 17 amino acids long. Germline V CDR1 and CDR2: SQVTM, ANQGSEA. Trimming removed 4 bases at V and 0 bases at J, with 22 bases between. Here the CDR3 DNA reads TGCAGCGTTGGTGGTGGTAGCGGAGGTCAGAGCTCCTACGAGCAGTACTTC. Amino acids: CSVGGGSGGQSSYEQYF.

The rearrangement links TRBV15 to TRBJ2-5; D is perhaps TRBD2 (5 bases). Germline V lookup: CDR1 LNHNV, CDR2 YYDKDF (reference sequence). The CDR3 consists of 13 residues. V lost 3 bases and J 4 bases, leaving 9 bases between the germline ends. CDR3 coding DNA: TGTGCCACCAGCAGGGGAGAATTAGAGACCCAGTACTTC. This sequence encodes CATSRGELETQYF.

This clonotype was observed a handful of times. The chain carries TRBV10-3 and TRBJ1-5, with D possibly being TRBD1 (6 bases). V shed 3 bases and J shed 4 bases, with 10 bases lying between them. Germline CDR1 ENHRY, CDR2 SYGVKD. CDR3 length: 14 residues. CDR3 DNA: TGTGCCATCAGTGACAGGGGTAGAAATCAGCCCCAGCATTTT. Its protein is CAISDRGRNQPQHF.

CDR3 in amino acids: CASRYNQGSYEQYF. For the CDR3, the DNA is TGTGCCAGCAGGTACAACCAGGGTTCCTACGAGCAGTACTTC. V is TRBV6-5 and J is TRBJ2-7; D is possibly TRBD1 (5 bases). V lost 6 bases, J lost 1 base, and 13 bases lay in between. The CDR3 is made up of 14 amino acids. CDR1 MNHEY and CDR2 SVGAGI come from the germline V gene.